This T cell receptor beta chain comes out of a study of blood T cells in healthy people across ages. The authors ran a second PCR of roughly 6 to 12 cycles using a sample-barcoded 5' primer and a J-beta primer mix. One entry per CDR3 protein results from TCRdb running MiXCR on the 5' RACE reads. The table includes over 1,200,000 distinct CDR3 sequences, around 55% detected once. Per germline, CDR1 SGHTA and CDR2 FQGNSA. Trimming at V came to 4 bases and at J to 3 bases, leaving 2 bases not matched to a gene. The CDR3 totals 14 residues. The clonotype comes from a man aged 18 to 29 in good health. The J gene is TRBJ2-3, the V gene TRBV7-2; 9 nucleotides line up with TRBD1. The sequenced sample was blood. CDR3: CASSSQGATDTQYF. The CDR3 region has the DNA TGTGCCAGCAGCTCACAGGGGGCTACAGATACGCAGTATTTT.